Presented here are 8 T cell receptor beta chains from one specimen sequenced in a study of shared clonotypes between healthy human individuals. Generated by immunoSEQ multiplex PCR, the TCRdb table keeps only in-frame clones and is missing some. The sample holds approximately 500,000 clones, 81% seen once. Sequencing was performed on PBMCs. These TCRs come from a middle-aged woman in good health. Some clones in this sample may be carry-over from other donors' samples.

To note about this clone: The junction departs from the called germline gene at one end, perhaps through a read error. The chain combines TRBV5-4 with TRBJ2-2, with 7 bases that match TRBD1. The CDR3 length is 14 residues. Germline CDR1 and CDR2: SGHNT and YYREEE (reference sequence). The CDR3 DNA follows: TGTGCCAGCAGCGCTCGGGACAGCCACCGGGGAGCTGTTTTT. It yields the protein CASSARDSHRGAVF. The complete variable domain, with remaining parts taken from reference TRBV5-4 and TRBJ2-2, reads ETGVTQSPTHLIKTRGQQVTLRCSSQSGHNTVSWYQQALGQGPQFIFQYYREEENGRGNFPPRFSGLQFPNYSSELNVNALELDDSALYLCASSARDSHRGAVFGEGSRLTVL.

V gene TRBV19 combines with J gene TRBJ1-2, with 7 positions matching TRBD1. Per the germline V gene, CDR1 is LNHDA and CDR2 is SQIVND (reference sequence). The CDR3 is 13 residues long. The ends lost 4 bases at V and 7 bases at J; junction bases unmatched: 6. As DNA, the CDR3 is TGTGCCAGTAGTACCAACAGGGGAACTGGCTACACCTTC. This codes for CASSTNRGTGYTF.

CDR3 protein: CASSSLSGRDYGYTF. In DNA, the CDR3 is TGTGCCAGCAGCTCGTTGTCGGGTCGGGACTATGGCTACACCTTC. The chain is built from TRBV7-9 and TRBJ1-2; D gene uncertain. Germline CDR1 and CDR2: SEHNR and FQNEAQ (reference sequence). Deletions cut 4 bases from V and 3 bases from J, with 15 bases between. The CDR3 length is 15 residues.

J is TRBJ1-2 and V is TRBV18; no reliable D call. Looked up from germline, CDR1 is KGHSH and CDR2 is LQKENI. This CDR3 has 14 residues. V was clipped by 3 bases and J by 1 base, with 9 bases between them. CDR3: CASSPRRDNYGYTF. The CDR3 coding sequence is TGTGCCAGCTCACCTCGAAGGGATAACTATGGCTACACCTTC. The full variable domain, with the rest looked up from reference TRBV18 and TRBJ1-2, is NAGVMQNPRHLVRRRGQEARLRCSPMKGHSHVYWYRQLPEEGLKFMVYLQKENIIDESGMPKERFSAEFPKEGPSILRIQQVVRGDSAAYFCASSPRRDNYGYTFGSGTRLTVV.

The chain recombines TRBV9 with TRBJ2-5, with 10 bases matching TRBD2. Germline CDR1 and CDR2: SGDLS and YYNGEE. This CDR3 is built from 22 residues. With 0 bases clipped from V and 4 bases from J, the junction kept 24 bases outside the gene matches. The CDR3 protein is CASSVVIPVPKSGRAGGETQYF. In nucleotides, the CDR3 is TGTGCCAGCAGCGTAGTCATACCGGTTCCGAAAAGCGGGAGGGCCGGCGGAGAGACCCAGTACTTC.

This chain joins TRBV7-9 and TRBJ1-1; D is unclear. From germline, CDR1 is SEHNR and CDR2 FQNEAQ (reference sequence). There are 13 residues in the CDR3. V dropped 4 bases and J dropped 1 base, with 7 bases sitting between them. CDR3 sequence (DNA): TGTGCCAGCAGCTCCAGTCGGAACACTGAAGCTTTCTTT. It specifies CASSSSRNTEAFF. Full variable domain (remainder filled in from reference TRBV7-9 and TRBJ1-1): DTGVSQNPRHKITKRGQNVTFRCDPISEHNRLYWYRQTLGQGPEFLTYFQNEAQLEKSRLLSDRFSAERPKGSFSTLEIQRTEQGDSAMYLCASSSSRNTEAFFGQGTRLTVV.

As for this clone: This may be a read error, as it is one base from a much larger clone. This sample includes further DNA sequences coding for the same CDR3. This rearrangement joins TRBV5-6 to TRBJ2-1; TRBD2 aligns across 11 bases. Per the germline V gene, CDR1 is SGHDT and CDR2 is YYEEEE. The CDR3 has 15 residues. For the CDR3, the DNA is TGTGCTAGCAGCTTGGGACTAGCGGCCTACAATGAGCAGTTCTTC. It codes for CASSLGLAAYNEQFF.

The chain links TRBV5-1 to TRBJ2-5; D is possibly TRBD1 or TRBD2 (5 bases each). This CDR3 has 16 residues. Germline V gives CDR1 SGHRS, CDR2 YFSETQ. Deletions cut 4 bases from V and 5 bases from J, with 21 bases between. The CDR3 coding sequence is TGCGCCAGCAGCAAAGGGCCGGGACGCCAAGGGGAGACCCAGTACTTC. Its protein product is CASSKGPGRQGETQYF.